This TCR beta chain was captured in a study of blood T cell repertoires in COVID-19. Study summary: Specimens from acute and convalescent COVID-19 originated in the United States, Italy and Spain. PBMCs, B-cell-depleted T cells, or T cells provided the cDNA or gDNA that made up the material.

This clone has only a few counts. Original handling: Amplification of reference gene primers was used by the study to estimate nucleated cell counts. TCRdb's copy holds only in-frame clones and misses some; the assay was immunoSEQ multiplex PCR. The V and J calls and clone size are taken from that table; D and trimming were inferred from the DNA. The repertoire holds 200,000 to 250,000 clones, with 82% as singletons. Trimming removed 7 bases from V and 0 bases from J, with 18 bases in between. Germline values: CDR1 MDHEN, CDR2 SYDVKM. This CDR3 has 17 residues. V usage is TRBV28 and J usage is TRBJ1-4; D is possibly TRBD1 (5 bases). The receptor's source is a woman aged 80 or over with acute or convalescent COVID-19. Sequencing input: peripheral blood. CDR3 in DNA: TGTGCCAGCAAGCTGACGGGGGGATTCGCAACTAATGAAAAACTGTTTTTT. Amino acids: CASKLTGGFATNEKLFF.